These T cell receptor beta chains were read from a single sample in a study of cytomegalovirus exposure and HLA in healthy donors. TCRdb's table, derived via immunoSEQ multiplex PCR, lists solely in-frame clones and lacks some. Its clone listing holds fewer than 150,000 clones. What was sequenced was PBMCs. These receptors all stem from a woman aged 55-75 years in good health and CMV-seronegative. Both conserved end residues are part of each CDR3. The D gene is left open where the match is weak.

cdr3_length,d_call,j_call,v_call,cdr3_nt,cdr3_aa
15,-,TRBJ1-2,TRBV19,TGTGCCAGTAGTATAGGACAGGAAGGCACGTATGGCTACACCTTC,CASSIGQEGTYGYTF
16,TRBD1,TRBJ2-2,TRBV6-5,TGTGCCAGCAGTTACTCTCGGCAGGGGGCGTCCGGGGAGCTGTTTTTT,CASSYSRQGASGELFF
19,TRBD2,TRBJ2-3,TRBV4-2,TGTGCCAGCAGCCAAGATGGTTTACCCGGCGGGAGGGCCGCAGATACGCAGTATTTT,CASSQDGLPGGRAADTQYF
13,-,TRBJ1-2,TRBV28,TGTGCCAGCAGTTTGCCCGGGGTCTATGGCTACACCTTC,CASSLPGVYGYTF
14,-,TRBJ2-7,TRBV27,TGTGCCAGCAGCCGAATCGGACAGCCTTACGAGCAGTACTTC,CASSRIGQPYEQYF
11,-,TRBJ1-1,TRBV20-1,TGCAGTGCTAGAGGGCCAGTTGAAGCTTTCTTT,CSARGPVEAFF
17,-,TRBJ2-5,TRBV25-1,TGTGCCAGCAGTGAATTAAGAATCCCCTTAGGAGGAGAGACCCAGTACTTC,CASSELRIPLGGETQYF
14,-,TRBJ1-2,TRBV7-9,TGTGCCAGCAGCTTAGATATTTACGACTCTGGCTACACCTTC,CASSLDIYDSGYTF
16,-,TRBJ1-1,TRBV2,TGTGCCAGCAGTGAAACTGAGACAGATATGAACACTGAAGCTTTCTTT,CASSETETDMNTEAFF
16,TRBD1,TRBJ1-4,TRBV4-2,TGTGCCAGCAGCCAAGATAGGACAGGGCACCGCGAAAAACTGTTTTTT,CASSQDRTGHREKLFF
14,TRBD1,TRBJ2-1,TRBV27,TGTGCCAGCAGTCCAGGGACAGGCTCCAGTGAGCAGTTCTTC,CASSPGTGSSEQFF
14,-,TRBJ2-1,TRBV6-1,TGTGCCAGCAAAACCCCGGGTGACTACAATGAGCAGTTCTTC,CASKTPGDYNEQFF
15,-,TRBJ1-3,TRBV30,TGTGCCTGGACCCTGAGGGCAGGCTCTGGAAACACCATATATTTT,CAWTLRAGSGNTIYF
14,-,TRBJ1-2,TRBV15,TGTGCCACCAGCAGAGCAGGTTCAAACTATGGCTACACCTTC,CATSRAGSNYGYTF
14,-,TRBJ2-6,TRBV7-8,TGTGCCAGCAGCTTTCGGGCTGGGGCCAACGTCCTGACTTTC,CASSFRAGANVLTF
16,TRBD1,TRBJ1-5,TRBV11-2,TGTGCCAGCAGCCCCGGACAGGGGTTCGGCAATCAGCCCCAGCATTTT,CASSPGQGFGNQPQHF
18,-,TRBJ2-3,TRBV4-1,TGCGCCAGCAGCCAAGTTTTGGGAGGAATCCTTAGCACAGATACGCAGTATTTT,CASSQVLGGILSTDTQYF
18,TRBD1,TRBJ2-7,TRBV5-8,TGTGCCAGCAGCTTTCGATGGCCGACAGGGACGGTGACTACGGAGCAGTACTTC,CASSFRWPTGTVTTEQYF
15,-,TRBJ2-7,TRBV2,TGTGCCAGCACGCCCCAGGGGACAAAAGCCTACGAGCAGTACTTC,CASTPQGTKAYEQYF
18,TRBD1,TRBJ1-2,TRBV5-4,TGTGCCAGCAGCTTGTCGGCCGGGACAGGGCTAACTAACTATGGCTACACCTTC,CASSLSAGTGLTNYGYTF
15,TRBD1,TRBJ1-2,TRBV6-1,TGTGCCACCACGATTGACAGGGCAGCCGGCGGTGGCTACACCTTC,CATTIDRAAGGGYTF
14,TRBD1,TRBJ2-4,TRBV6-5,TGTGCCAGCAGACGCATTACAGGGGGCCGGGTGGAGTACTTC,CASRRITGGRVEYF
11,-,TRBJ1-4,TRBV5-1,TGCGCCAGCAGCTCCGAGGAAAAACTGTTTTTT,CASSSEEKLFF
14,-,TRBJ2-1,TRBV29-1,TGCAGCGGGGGACGACTAGGGGCCTACAATGAGCAGTTCTTC,CSGGRLGAYNEQFF
16,-,TRBJ1-1,TRBV14,TGTGCCAGCAGCCACCGGGGGAAGACCTTGAACACTGAAGCTTTCTTT,CASSHRGKTLNTEAFF
17,TRBD1,TRBJ2-3,TRBV19,TGTGCCAGTAGTAGGTTCAGTGGACAGGGACGCACAGATACGCAGTATTTT,CASSRFSGQGRTDTQYF
15,TRBD2,TRBJ2-1,TRBV7-3,TGTGCCAGCAGCTTAATGGTAGCGGGAGGAAATGAGCAGTTCTTC,CASSLMVAGGNEQFF
14,-,TRBJ2-6,TRBV5-1,TGCGCCAGCAGCTTGGGAGTAGATTCTCGGTTCTTACTTTTC,CASSLGVDSRFLLF
15,TRBD1,TRBJ1-2,TRBV4-1,TGCGCCAGCAGCCACCCGGGACAGGGGGTCTATGGCTACACCTTC,CASSHPGQGVYGYTF
15,TRBD1,TRBJ2-2,TRBV10-1,TGCGCCAGCAGCCGGGACAGGCGGAACACCGGGGAGCTGTTTTTT,CASSRDRRNTGELFF
15,TRBD1,TRBJ2-3,TRBV10-2,TGCGCCAGCAGTGTGGGACAGACTAGCACAGATACGCAGTATTTT,CASSVGQTSTDTQYF
15,TRBD1,TRBJ2-1,TRBV6-5,TGTGCCAGCAGTTACTCTTATGGGACAGTCCATGAGCAGTTCTTC,CASSYSYGTVHEQFF
14,-,TRBJ1-6,TRBV4-2,TGTGCCAGCGGGTTGGGGCACGATAATTCACCCCTCCACTTT,CASGLGHDNSPLHF
17,TRBD1,TRBJ1-1,TRBV7-2,TGTGCCAGCAGCTTAGGGAGGGTACAGGGGATCAACACTGAAGCTTTCTTT,CASSLGRVQGINTEAFF
14,-,TRBJ1-5,TRBV5-6,TGTGCCAGCAGCCACGGGGGTGGCAATCAGCCCCAGCATTTT,CASSHGGGNQPQHF
16,-,TRBJ2-5,TRBV9,TGTGCCAGCACTCGAATGGGGACACGGGGCCAAGAGACCCAGTACTTC,CASTRMGTRGQETQYF
15,-,TRBJ2-7,TRBV2,TGTGCCAGCAGCCGCAAGGGGGTAGTAGACTACGAGCAGTACTTC,CASSRKGVVDYEQYF
14,TRBD1,TRBJ2-7,TRBV27,TGTGCCAGCAGGCCGGGACAGACTCCTTACGAGCAGTACTTC,CASRPGQTPYEQYF
15,TRBD1,TRBJ1-2,TRBV4-1,TGCGCCAGCAGCCAAGAGGCTAGGGGGCCCTCGGGCTACACCTTC,CASSQEARGPSGYTF
15,TRBD1,TRBJ2-3,TRBV5-1,TGCGCCAGCAGCTTGGAAGGGGGCCGCACAGATACGCAGTATTTT,CASSLEGGRTDTQYF
12,-,TRBJ1-1,TRBV7-8,TGTGCTCCCGAAAGCCCGAGTACTGAAGCTTTCTTT,CAPESPSTEAFF
14,TRBD1,TRBJ1-3,TRBV5-6,TGTGCCAGCAGCTGGGGACAGGCTGGAAACACCATATATTTT,CASSWGQAGNTIYF
16,-,TRBJ2-1,TRBV5-1,TGCGCCAGCAGCTTGATGGGAGACTCATCCTACAATGAGCAGTTCTTC,CASSLMGDSSYNEQFF
14,TRBD1,TRBJ2-7,TRBV10-2,TGCGCCAGCAGAGCCCCGGGACAGAACTACGAGCAGTACTTC,CASRAPGQNYEQYF
15,TRBD1,TRBJ2-4,TRBV28,TGTGCCAGCAGTAAACGAAAGACAGGGGTTAACATTCAGTACTTC,CASSKRKTGVNIQYF
17,TRBD1,TRBJ2-2,TRBV5-4,TGTGCCAGCAGCTTGGCCGGGACAGAGTTCCTCACCGGGGAGCTGTTTTTT,CASSLAGTEFLTGELFF
15,TRBD1,TRBJ1-4,TRBV11-2,TGTGCCAGCAGCTTAGGGGATAGGGACAGGGAAAAACTGTTTTTT,CASSLGDRDREKLFF
15,TRBD1,TRBJ1-2,TRBV6-5,TGTGCCAGCAGTTACGTGGGGGCAGGGGGAATCCGCTACACCTTC,CASSYVGAGGIRYTF
15,TRBD2,TRBJ2-1,TRBV19,TGTGCCAGTAGCACGGGACTAGCGACCTACAATGAGCAGTTCTTC,CASSTGLATYNEQFF
14,TRBD1,TRBJ1-5,TRBV7-2,TGTGCCAGCAGCAGGGGGCTAACCAATCAGCCCCAGCATTTT,CASSRGLTNQPQHF
14,-,TRBJ1-1,TRBV18,TGTGCCAGCTCTACCCCTACTGAAGTTACTGAAGCTTTCTTT,CASSTPTEVTEAFF
16,TRBD1,TRBJ1-2,TRBV2,TGTGCCAGCAGGCCCCCCGACAGGGCCTCATTCTATGGCTACACCTTC,CASRPPDRASFYGYTF
15,-,TRBJ1-5,TRBV11-2,TGTGCCAGCAGCCAGGGGTTATGGAGCAATCAGCCCCAGCATTTT,CASSQGLWSNQPQHF
13,-,TRBJ2-7,TRBV2,TGTGCCAGCAGCGTAGGCCGGAGCCACGAGCAGTACTTC,CASSVGRSHEQYF
13,-,TRBJ2-5,TRBV28,TGTGCCAGCAGTCCCGGACAGAAAGAGACCCAGTACTTC,CASSPGQKETQYF
15,TRBD2,TRBJ2-2,TRBV9,TGTGCCAGCAGCGAGGGACTAGCGGTCACCGGGGAGCTGTTTTTT,CASSEGLAVTGELFF
15,TRBD2,TRBJ2-5,TRBV5-1,TGCGCCAGCAGTGTCGCGGGGGGGGCTCGCGAGACCCAGTACTTC,CASSVAGGARETQYF
16,-,TRBJ2-7,TRBV6-1,TGTGCCAGCAGTGAGGCCCTAGGTATTAGCTCCTACGAGCAGTACTTC,CASSEALGISSYEQYF
14,-,TRBJ2-7,TRBV18,TGTGCCAGCTCACCGAACCGGGACTTCTACGAGCAGTACTTC,CASSPNRDFYEQYF
15,TRBD2,TRBJ2-3,TRBV5-1,TGCGCCAGCAGCTTACTAGCGGGGTCGACAGATACGCAGTATTTT,CASSLLAGSTDTQYF